This T cell receptor (beta chain) derives from a study of cytotoxic CD8 clonotypes in ibrutinib-treated CLL (dated by TCRdb to the early 2020s). Study-level background: In this cohort, around 14 patients were treatment-naive and ten to eleven were relapsed/refractory, while some 18 had unmutated IGHV. Responses were partial in approximately 24 patients and complete in 2; after median about 68 months follow-up, roughly 15 stayed in remission and some twelve progressed. Samples at response were collected after a median of 12 months of treatment, with a range of about 6 to 40 months. On average, each sample yielded approximately 250,000 productive templates and roughly 95,000 productive rearrangements. Of the approximately 94 people in the trial, 26 had longitudinal samples available. Cryopreserved peripheral blood mononuclear cells were obtained before treatment, at response, and at either sustained remission or disease progression. Patients were still on ibrutinib when every remission and progressive disease sample was collected. The paper's findings and limits, for the study overall: Sampling times were not matched between sustained-remission and progressing patients, and lymph node repertoires were not studied. Public clonotypes were rare and either shrank or stayed stable during treatment, and the rise in clonality at ibrutinib response reflected expansion of private clonotypes. At baseline, clonality was higher than in age-matched healthy donors and showed a strong correlation with circulating CD8+ T-cell counts. Clonality rose at ibrutinib response, remained stable during sustained remission, and dropped back toward baseline at progression.

Taken with the paper, the label for time point translates to: roughly 25 months on ibrutinib. For TCR beta library preparation, roughly 2.1 micrograms of genomic DNA was extracted from cryopreserved PBMCs. Longitudinal blood samples from CLL patients receiving ibrutinib monotherapy were subjected to high-throughput TCR beta sequencing. Patients were enrolled in a phase 2 open-label single-center ibrutinib monotherapy trial. The CDR3 runs 13 residues from the cysteine to the phenylalanine. Only the CDR3 region is kept as DNA, spanning 39 bases read in frame from base 1. V is reduced by 2 bases and J by 5 bases, leaving a spacing of 10 bases between them. CDR1 and CDR2 (MNHNY, SVGAGI) derive from the germline V gene (reference sequence). On this clone: There is no known antigen for this receptor. Base qualities were left out, and no much larger clone turns up one base away.

A MiSeq instrument was used for deep resolution sequencing, which targeted depths ranging from 1 in 1 million up to 1 in 200,000 T cells, with coverage averaging 10x for each clonotype. TCR beta libraries were generated with the immunoSEQ hsTCRB Kit. Processing in the source paper ran as follows. Data were analyzed with ImmunoSEQ Data Assistant and ImmunoSEQ Analyzer, with V, D and J genes assigned per IMGT definitions. Clonality was computed as one minus normalized Shannon entropy of productive rearrangement frequencies, ranging from 0 to 1. Public clonotype analysis was restricted to overrepresented clonotypes comprising at least 0.05% of each patient's repertoire. Roughly 13 repertoires from age-matched healthy donors, obtained from immuneACCESS, served as clonality controls. The source is immuneACCESS, and TCRdb retained only in-frame sequences with V and J called. Part of the clones is not carried over; for the studies checked, unresolved V genes explain less than half of this, and the remainder is unexplained. Clone size and V and J calls were adopted from that table, with D and trimming inferred from the DNA. This sample holds over 100,000 clones; 70% to 90% were observed only once. The ten largest clones add up to 2% to 2.5% of the sample.

In this chain, TRBV6-6 is recombined with TRBJ2-7; confidence is insufficient to name the D gene. This TCR derives from a human donor with chronic lymphocytic leukemia. Source: PBMCs, taken after 24 months of ibrutinib treatment. The CDR3 corresponds to CASSYRERDEQYF. In nucleotide form, the sequence is TGTGCCAGCAGTTACAGGGAAAGGGACGAGCAGTACTTC.